This T cell receptor beta chain was retrieved from a study of cytomegalovirus exposure and HLA in healthy donors. Study details: The platform used for the 120 or so validation repertoires matched that of the approximately 670 first-cohort repertoires, a later analysis reported.

This CDR3 spans 16 amino acids. Germline CDR1 and CDR2: SGHRS and YFSETQ. With 0 bases clipped from V and 5 bases from J, the junction kept 9 bases outside the gene matches. Libraries were prepared by immunoSEQ multiplex PCR; TCRdb keeps only in-frame clonotypes and omits some of them. Of some 240,000 clones listed, 70% to 90% are singletons. Notes on this clone: Antigen specificity is unknown.

Whole-study results and caveats: Cytomegalovirus status was reportedly diagnosed by the classifier with high sensitivity and specificity. Subsequent analysis revealed that first-cohort TCR clusters tended to co-occur in the roughly 120 validation repertoires. Most TCR sequences were seen very rarely across donors, but some public TCRs occurred in many.

The chain has TRBV5-1 and TRBJ2-3; 7 positions agree with TRBD2. The receptor's source is a woman in her 30s in good health and CMV-seropositive. Sequencing was carried out using PBMCs. CDR3 bases: TGCGCCAGCAGCTTGGTGGGGGGAGGGCCGCAAGATACGCAGTATTTT. Translating it yields CASSLVGGGPQDTQYF.